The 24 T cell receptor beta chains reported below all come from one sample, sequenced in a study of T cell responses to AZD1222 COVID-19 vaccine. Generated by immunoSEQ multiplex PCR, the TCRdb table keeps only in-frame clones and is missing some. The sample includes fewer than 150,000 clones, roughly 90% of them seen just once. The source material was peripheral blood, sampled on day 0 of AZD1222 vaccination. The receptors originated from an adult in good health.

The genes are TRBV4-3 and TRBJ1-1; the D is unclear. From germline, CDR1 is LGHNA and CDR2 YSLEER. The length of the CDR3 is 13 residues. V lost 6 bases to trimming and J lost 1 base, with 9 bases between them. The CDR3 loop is CASRRAGNTEAFF. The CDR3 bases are TGCGCCAGCAGACGAGCAGGGAACACTGAAGCTTTCTTT.

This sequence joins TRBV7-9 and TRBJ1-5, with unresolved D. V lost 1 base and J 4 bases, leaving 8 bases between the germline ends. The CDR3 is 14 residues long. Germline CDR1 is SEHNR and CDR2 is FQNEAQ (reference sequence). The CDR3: CASSLEGLNQPQHF. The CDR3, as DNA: TGTGCCAGCAGCTTAGAGGGCCTAAATCAGCCCCAGCATTTT.

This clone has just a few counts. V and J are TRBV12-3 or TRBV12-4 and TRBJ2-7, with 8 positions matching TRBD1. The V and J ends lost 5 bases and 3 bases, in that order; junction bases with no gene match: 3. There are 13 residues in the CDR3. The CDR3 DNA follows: TGTGCCAGCAGTCCCGGACAGGGCTACGAGCAGTACTTC. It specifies CASSPGQGYEQYF.

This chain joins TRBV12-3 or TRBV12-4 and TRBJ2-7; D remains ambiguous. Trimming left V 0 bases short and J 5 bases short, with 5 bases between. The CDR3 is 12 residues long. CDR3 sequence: CASSLAPNEQYF. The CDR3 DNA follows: TGTGCCAGCAGTTTAGCGCCCAACGAGCAGTACTTC.

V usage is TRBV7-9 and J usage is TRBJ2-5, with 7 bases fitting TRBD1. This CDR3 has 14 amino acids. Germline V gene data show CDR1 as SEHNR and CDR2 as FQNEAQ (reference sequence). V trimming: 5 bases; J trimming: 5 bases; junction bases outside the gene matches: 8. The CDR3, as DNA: TGTGCCAGCAGCCCAGAGACAGGGTTTGAGACCCAGTACTTC. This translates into CASSPETGFETQYF.

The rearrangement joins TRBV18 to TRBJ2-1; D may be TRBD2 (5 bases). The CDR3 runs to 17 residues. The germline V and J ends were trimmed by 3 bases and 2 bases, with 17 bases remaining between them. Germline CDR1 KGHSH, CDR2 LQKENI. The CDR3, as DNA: TGTGCCAGCTCACCCCAATCTATAAGAGGGACCTACAATGAGCAGTTCTTC. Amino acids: CASSPQSIRGTYNEQFF.

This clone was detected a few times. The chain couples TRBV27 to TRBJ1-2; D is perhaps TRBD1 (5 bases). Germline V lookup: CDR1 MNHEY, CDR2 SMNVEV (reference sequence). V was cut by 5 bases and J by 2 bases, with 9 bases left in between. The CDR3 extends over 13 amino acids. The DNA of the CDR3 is TGTGCCAGCAGTGCGGACATGAACTATGGCTACACCTTC. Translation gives CASSADMNYGYTF.

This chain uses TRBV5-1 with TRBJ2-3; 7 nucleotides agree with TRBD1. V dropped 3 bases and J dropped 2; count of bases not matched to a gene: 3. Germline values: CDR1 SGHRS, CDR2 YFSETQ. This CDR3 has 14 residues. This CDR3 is CASSSGTATDTQYF. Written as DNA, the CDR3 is TGCGCCAGCAGCTCCGGGACAGCCACAGATACGCAGTATTTT.

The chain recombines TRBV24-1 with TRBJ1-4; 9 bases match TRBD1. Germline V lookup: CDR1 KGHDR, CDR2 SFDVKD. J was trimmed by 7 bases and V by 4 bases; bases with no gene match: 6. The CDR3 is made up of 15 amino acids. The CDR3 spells CATSDRGQGGEKLFF. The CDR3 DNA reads TGTGCCACCAGTGACCGGGGACAGGGTGGTGAAAAACTGTTTTTT.

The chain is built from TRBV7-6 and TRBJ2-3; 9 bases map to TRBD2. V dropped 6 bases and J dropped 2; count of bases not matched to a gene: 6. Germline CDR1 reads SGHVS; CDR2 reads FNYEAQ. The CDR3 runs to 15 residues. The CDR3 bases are TGTGCCAGCAGGAGGACTAGCGCGGACACAGATACGCAGTATTTT. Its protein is CASRRTSADTDTQYF.

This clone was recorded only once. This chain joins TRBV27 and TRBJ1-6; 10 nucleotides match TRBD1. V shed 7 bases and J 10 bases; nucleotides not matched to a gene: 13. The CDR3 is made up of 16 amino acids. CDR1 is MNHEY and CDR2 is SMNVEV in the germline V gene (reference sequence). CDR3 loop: CASTKTGGQGGSPLHF. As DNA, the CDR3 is TGTGCCAGCACTAAGACAGGTGGACAGGGGGGATCACCCCTCCACTTT.

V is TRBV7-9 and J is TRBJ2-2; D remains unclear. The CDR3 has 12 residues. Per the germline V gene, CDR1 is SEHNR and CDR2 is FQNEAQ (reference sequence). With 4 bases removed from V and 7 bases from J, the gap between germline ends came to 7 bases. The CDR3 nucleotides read TGTGCCAGCAGCTCAAGGATCGGGGAGCTGTTTTTT. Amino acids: CASSSRIGELFF.

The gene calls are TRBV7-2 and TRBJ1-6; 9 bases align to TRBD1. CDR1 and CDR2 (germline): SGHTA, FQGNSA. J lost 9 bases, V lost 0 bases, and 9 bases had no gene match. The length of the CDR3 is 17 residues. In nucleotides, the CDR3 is TGTGCCAGCAGCTTAGCGGTGGGGGGACAGGGAGCTTCACCCCTCCACTTT. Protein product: CASSLAVGGQGASPLHF.

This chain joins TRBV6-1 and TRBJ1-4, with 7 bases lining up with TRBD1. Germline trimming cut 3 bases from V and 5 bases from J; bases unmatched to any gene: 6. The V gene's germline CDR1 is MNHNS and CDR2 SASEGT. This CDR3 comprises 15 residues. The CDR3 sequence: CASSDTGVPNEKLFF. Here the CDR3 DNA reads TGTGCCAGCAGTGATACAGGGGTCCCAAATGAAAAACTGTTTTTT.

In nucleotides, the CDR3 is TGTGCCAGCAGCCCCGGACTTCATAAACAAGAGACCCAGTACTTC. Its translation is CASSPGLHKQETQYF. The rearrangement joins TRBV7-3 to TRBJ2-5, with D possibly TRBD2 on 5 matching bases. This CDR3 contains 15 residues. V dropped 5 bases and J dropped 2 bases, with 15 bases sitting between them. Germline CDR1 SGHTA, CDR2 FQGTGA.

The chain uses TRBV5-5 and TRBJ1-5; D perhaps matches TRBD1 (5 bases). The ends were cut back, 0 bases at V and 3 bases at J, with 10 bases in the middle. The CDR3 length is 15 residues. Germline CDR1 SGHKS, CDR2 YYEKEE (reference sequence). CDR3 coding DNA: TGTGCCAGCAGCTTGGATGGGGGTAACAATCAGCCCCAGCATTTT. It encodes CASSLDGGNNQPQHF. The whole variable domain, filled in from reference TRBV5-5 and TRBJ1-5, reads DAGVTQSPTHLIKTRGQQVTLRCSPISGHKSVSWYQQVLGQGPQFIFQYYEKEERGRGNFPDRFSARQFPNYSSELNVNALLLGDSALYLCASSLDGGNNQPQHFGDGTRLSIL.

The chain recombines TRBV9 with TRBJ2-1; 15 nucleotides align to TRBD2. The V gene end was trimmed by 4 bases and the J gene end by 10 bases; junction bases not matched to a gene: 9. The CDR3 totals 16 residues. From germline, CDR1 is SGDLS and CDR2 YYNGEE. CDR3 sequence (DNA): TGTGCCAGCAGCCGAGCGCCCGGGACTAGCGGGGGGGAGCAGTTCTTC. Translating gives CASSRAPGTSGGEQFF.

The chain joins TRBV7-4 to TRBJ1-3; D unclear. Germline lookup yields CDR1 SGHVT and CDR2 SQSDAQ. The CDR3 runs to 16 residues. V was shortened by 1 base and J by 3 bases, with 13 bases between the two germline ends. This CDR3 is CASSLVWTSFGNTIYF. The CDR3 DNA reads TGTGCCAGCAGCTTAGTTTGGACCAGCTTTGGAAACACCATATATTTT.

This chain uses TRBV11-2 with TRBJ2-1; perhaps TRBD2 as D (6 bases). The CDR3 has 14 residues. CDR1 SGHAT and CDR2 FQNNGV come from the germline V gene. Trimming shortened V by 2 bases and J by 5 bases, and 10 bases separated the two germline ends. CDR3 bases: TGTGCCAGCAGCTTATTCGGGGGAAACAATGAGCAGTTCTTC. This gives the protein CASSLFGGNNEQFF. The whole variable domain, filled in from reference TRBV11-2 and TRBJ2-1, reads EAGVAQSPRYKIIEKRQSVAFWCNPISGHATLYWYQQILGQGPKLLIQFQNNGVVDDSQLPKDRFSAERLKGVDSTLKIQPAKLEDSAVYLCASSLFGGNNEQFFGPGTRLTVL.

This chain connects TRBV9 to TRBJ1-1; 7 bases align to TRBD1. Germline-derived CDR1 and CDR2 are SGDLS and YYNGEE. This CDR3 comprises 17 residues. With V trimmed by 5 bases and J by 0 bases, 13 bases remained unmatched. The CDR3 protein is CASSPPDRVFMNTEAFF. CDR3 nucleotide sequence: TGTGCCAGCAGTCCCCCAGACAGGGTTTTTATGAACACTGAAGCTTTCTTT.

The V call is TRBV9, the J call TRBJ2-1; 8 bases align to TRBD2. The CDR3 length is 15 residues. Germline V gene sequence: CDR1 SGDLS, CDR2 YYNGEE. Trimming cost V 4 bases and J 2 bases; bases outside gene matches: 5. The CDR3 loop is CASSPGGGTYNEQFF. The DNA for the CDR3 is TGTGCCAGCAGCCCCGGGGGGGGCACCTACAATGAGCAGTTCTTC.

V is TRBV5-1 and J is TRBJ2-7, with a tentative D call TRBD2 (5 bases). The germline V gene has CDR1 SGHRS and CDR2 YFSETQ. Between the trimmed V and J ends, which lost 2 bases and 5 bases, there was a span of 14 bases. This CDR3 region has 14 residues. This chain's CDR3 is CASSLGAVSDEQYF. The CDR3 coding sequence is TGCGCCAGCAGCTTAGGAGCGGTCTCGGACGAGCAGTACTTC.

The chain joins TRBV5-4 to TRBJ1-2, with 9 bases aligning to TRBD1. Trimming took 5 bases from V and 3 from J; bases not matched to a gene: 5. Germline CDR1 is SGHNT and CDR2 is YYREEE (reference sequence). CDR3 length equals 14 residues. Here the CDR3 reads CASRLTGGHYGYTF. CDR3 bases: TGTGCCAGCAGATTGACAGGGGGACACTATGGCTACACCTTC.

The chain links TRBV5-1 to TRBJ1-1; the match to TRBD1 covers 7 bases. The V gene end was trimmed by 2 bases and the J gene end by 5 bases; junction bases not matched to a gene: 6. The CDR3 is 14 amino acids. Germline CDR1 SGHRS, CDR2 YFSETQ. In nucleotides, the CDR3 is TGCGCCAGCAGCTTAAACAGGGGAGAAACTGAAGCTTTCTTT. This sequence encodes CASSLNRGETEAFF.